Shown below are 14 T cell receptor beta chains from a single sample sequenced in a study of T cell responses to AZD1222 COVID-19 vaccine. TCRdb's table, derived via immunoSEQ multiplex PCR, lists solely in-frame clones and lacks some. The table has about 190,000 clones, roughly 90% seen once. The sequencing used peripheral blood, collected on day 0 of AZD1222 vaccination. These TCRs come from an adult in good health.

The chain employs TRBV3-1 (or the pseudogene TRBV3-2) and TRBJ1-2; 8 bases agree with TRBD1. Germline V gene data show CDR1 as LGHDT and CDR2 as YNNKEL (reference sequence). The CDR3 length is 14 residues. Unmatched junction bases numbered 7, after V lost 6 bases and J lost 4 bases. CDR3 residues: CASRNRGSFYGYTF. The DNA of the CDR3 is TGTGCCAGCAGGAACAGGGGGAGCTTCTATGGCTACACCTTC.

The gene calls are TRBV14 and TRBJ2-7; 8 nucleotides match TRBD2. The CDR3 is made up of 19 amino acids. V was pared by 2 bases and J by 2 bases, with 17 bases of the junction left unmatched. CDR1 and CDR2 (germline): SGHDN, FVKESK. Here the CDR3 reads CASSQKALEEREFPYEQYF. The CDR3 DNA follows: TGTGCCAGCAGCCAAAAAGCCCTAGAGGAGCGGGAGTTCCCCTACGAGCAGTACTTC.

The chain recombines TRBV10-2 with TRBJ2-3, with D hard to call. The CDR3 runs to 15 residues. Trimming left V 2 bases short and J 2 bases short, with 11 bases between. Germline-derived CDR1 and CDR2 are WSHSY and SAAADI. The CDR3 DNA is TGCGCCAGCAGTGAGATAGGGCGTTTCACAGATACGCAGTATTTT. Translated, it gives CASSEIGRFTDTQYF.

The count of this clone is one. The chain has TRBV7-5 and TRBJ2-2; the table's D call TRBD2 went unverified against the DNA. TRBV7-5 corresponds to a pseudogene. This CDR3 is 17 amino acids long. The DNA for the CDR3 is TGTGCCAGAAGCCGACCCCCCGGGGGGCGGAACACCGGGGAGCTGTTTTTT. Protein product: CARSRPPGGRNTGELFF.

V usage is TRBV11-2 and J usage is TRBJ2-3; D is possibly TRBD2 (6 bases). V lost 5 bases, J lost 2 bases, and 20 bases lay in between. CDR1 is SGHAT, CDR2 FQNNGV, per germline. CDR3 length: 17 residues. The CDR3 sequence is CASSPNSGSRYTDTQYF. The CDR3 bases are TGTGCCAGCAGCCCAAACAGCGGGTCAAGGTACACAGATACGCAGTATTTT. The whole variable domain, remainder taken from reference TRBV11-2 and TRBJ2-3, is EAGVAQSPRYKIIEKRQSVAFWCNPISGHATLYWYQQILGQGPKLLIQFQNNGVVDDSQLPKDRFSAERLKGVDSTLKIQPAKLEDSAVYLCASSPNSGSRYTDTQYFGPGTRLTVL.

V and J are TRBV6-1 and TRBJ1-6; unclear D gene. The germline CDR1 and CDR2 sequences are MNHNS and SASEGT. Trimming stripped 1 base from V and 8 bases from J, with 12 bases between. The CDR3 has 15 amino acids. DNA for the CDR3: TGTGCCAGCAGTGAAGGGTTAGGGTCAGATTCACCCCTCCACTTT. Encoded protein: CASSEGLGSDSPLHF.

This clone was recorded once. V gene TRBV6-2 or TRBV6-3 combines with J gene TRBJ2-7; D is ambiguous. CDR1 and CDR2 from the germline V gene are MNHEY and SVGEGT. The V end was cut by 5 bases, the J end by 6 bases, with 11 bases between. This CDR3 spans 12 amino acids. DNA for the CDR3: TGTGCCAGCAGTACTACAGTTCCCGAGCAGTACTTC. The encoded protein is CASSTTVPEQYF.

This chain joins TRBV7-6 and TRBJ1-3; TRBD1 might be the D (5 bases). Trimming left V 4 bases short and J 0 bases short, with 7 bases between. This CDR3 is 14 amino acids long. Germline V CDR1 and CDR2: SGHVS, FNYEAQ. This chain's CDR3 is CASSSGTSGNTIYF. In DNA form, the CDR3 reads TGTGCCAGCAGCTCGGGGACCTCTGGAAACACCATATATTTT.

The J gene is TRBJ2-5, the V gene TRBV5-1; D unclear. The germline V gene encodes CDR1 SGHRS and CDR2 YFSETQ. CDR3 length: 15 amino acids. The V end lost 4 bases, the J end lost 2 bases, and 15 bases lay between the germline ends. The CDR3 spells CASSESAGFQETQYF. As DNA, the CDR3 is TGCGCCAGCAGCGAATCCGCAGGATTTCAAGAGACCCAGTACTTC.

The chain links TRBV9 to TRBJ2-2; D is unclear. The CDR3 extends over 14 amino acids. V lost 4 bases and J lost 7, with 14 bases in between. CDR1 is SGDLS and CDR2 is YYNGEE in the germline V gene. The chain's CDR3 is CASSRSWVIGELFF. CDR3 coding DNA: TGTGCCAGCAGCCGATCATGGGTAATCGGGGAGCTGTTTTTT.

The J gene is TRBJ2-7, the V gene TRBV7-8; D remains ambiguous. This CDR3 comprises 11 residues. CDR1 and CDR2 (germline): SGHVS, FQNEAQ. The germline V and J ends were trimmed by 4 bases and 3 bases, with 4 bases remaining between them. The CDR3 sequence: CASSWNYEQYF. The DNA of the CDR3 is TGTGCCAGCAGCTGGAACTACGAGCAGTACTTC.

This sequence joins TRBV2 and TRBJ1-2, with 9 bases aligning to TRBD1. V shed 9 bases, J shed 3 bases, and the junction held 8 bases outside the gene matches. The CDR3 runs 14 residues. From germline, CDR1 is SNHLY and CDR2 FYNNEI. The CDR3 reads CARAPGQGDYGYTF. The CDR3 bases are TGTGCCAGAGCGCCGGGACAGGGAGACTATGGCTACACCTTC.

This clone was recorded once. V and J are TRBV11-2 and TRBJ2-7; unclear D gene. From germline, CDR1 is SGHAT and CDR2 FQNNGV. The length of the CDR3 is 14 residues. Trimming cost V 0 bases and J 1 base, with 7 bases left between them. The CDR3, as DNA: TGTGCCAGCAGCTTAGAGGTGGTTTCCTACGAGCAGTACTTC. Its translation is CASSLEVVSYEQYF.

J is TRBJ2-1 and V is TRBV5-1; D is unresolved. The CDR3 is 15 residues long. Per the germline V gene, CDR1 is SGHRS and CDR2 is YFSETQ. With 0 bases removed from V and 0 bases from J, the gap between germline ends came to 7 bases. The CDR3 loop reads CASSLAPSSYNEQFF. In nucleotides, the CDR3 is TGCGCCAGCAGCTTGGCCCCGAGCTCCTACAATGAGCAGTTCTTC.